These 17 T cell receptor beta chains share one sample of origin, sequenced in a study of T cell responses to AZD1222 COVID-19 vaccine. Profiled with immunoSEQ multiplex PCR; TCRdb holds only in-frame clones, not every one. The sample shows 68,000 or so clones, about 90% of them seen only once. Sequences were derived from peripheral blood, sampled on day 0 of AZD1222 vaccination. These TCRs come from an adult in good health.

V and J are TRBV11-1 and TRBJ1-2; TRBD1 might be the D (6 bases). The CDR3 is 13 amino acids. Trimming took 2 bases from V and 6 from J, leaving 10 bases between them. Germline values: CDR1 SGHAT, CDR2 FQDESV (reference sequence). CDR3 in amino acids: CASSLRGSDGYTF. Here the CDR3 DNA reads TGTGCCAGCAGCTTAAGGGGGTCTGATGGCTACACCTTC.

This clone was observed a single time. CDR3: CASSLVVSNQPQHF. The DNA for the CDR3 is TGTGCCAGCAGTTTAGTAGTGAGCAATCAGCCCCAGCATTTT. The genes are TRBV28 and TRBJ1-5; D is uncertain. Trimming stripped 2 bases from V and 1 base from J, with 6 bases between. This CDR3 is built from 14 residues. Germline values: CDR1 MDHEN, CDR2 SYDVKM.

The CDR3 protein is CASSQSALFSGRYTF. CDR3 in DNA: TGCGCCAGCAGTCAATCCGCTCTTTTTAGCGGGCGCTACACCTTC. The chain has TRBV23-1 and TRBJ1-2; D unclear. TRBV23-1 is reported as an ORF; its role is uncertain. This CDR3 has 15 residues. The V gene lost 0 bases and the J gene lost 9 bases, with 17 bases spanning the gap.

The chain employs TRBV4-1 and TRBJ1-3; 8 bases are a match to TRBD1. V lost 2 bases to trimming and J lost 2 bases; unmatched junction nucleotides: 11. There are 18 residues in the CDR3. Germline CDR1 MGHRA, CDR2 YSYEKL. In DNA, the CDR3 is TGCGCCAGCAGCCAACATAGAAGACAGGGGAATACTGGAAACACCATATATTTT. It yields the protein CASSQHRRQGNTGNTIYF.

The gene calls are TRBV24-1 and TRBJ2-3; D is possibly TRBD1 or TRBD2 (6 bases each). V was trimmed by 4 bases and J by 4 bases, leaving 14 bases between them. Germline-derived CDR1 and CDR2 are KGHDR and SFDVKD. CDR3 length: 15 residues. CDR3 sequence (DNA): TGTGCCACCAGTGACCCCGGACGGGGGCCAGATACGCAGTATTTT. It is translated as CATSDPGRGPDTQYF.

The chain recombines TRBV6-5 with TRBJ1-3; 7 positions match TRBD1. V lost 5 bases, J lost 4 bases, and 8 bases stayed unmatched. The CDR3 covers 15 residues. The V gene's germline CDR1 is MNHEY and CDR2 SVGAGI. Here the CDR3 DNA reads TGTGCCAGCAGTCGACAGGGATCGCACGGAAACACCATATATTTT. Protein sequence: CASSRQGSHGNTIYF.

The chain links TRBV5-1 to TRBJ1-6; 10 nucleotides match TRBD1. The CDR3 consists of 16 residues. Germline V gene data show CDR1 as SGHRS and CDR2 as YFSETQ. Trimming at V came to 4 bases and at J to 7 bases, leaving 8 bases not matched to a gene. In nucleotides, the CDR3 is TGCGCCAGCAGCCATAAACCGGGACAGGGGAATTCACCCCTCCACTTT. Protein sequence: CASSHKPGQGNSPLHF.

The chain uses TRBV18 and TRBJ1-2; perhaps TRBD1 as D (5 bases). CDR1 KGHSH and CDR2 LQKENI come from the germline V gene. The CDR3 extends over 16 amino acids. The V and J ends lost 6 bases and 2 bases respectively, with 19 bases between them. The CDR3 DNA sequence: TGTGCCAGCTCTTCCCAGGGAAAGGTCACCAACTATGGCTACACCTTC. It is translated as CASSSQGKVTNYGYTF.

This clone has only one observation. The V and J genes are TRBV2 and TRBJ2-2; D possibly corresponds to TRBD1 (6 bases). The CDR3 runs 15 residues. The ends were cut back, 4 bases at V and 7 bases at J, with 16 bases in the middle. In germline, CDR1 is SNHLY, CDR2 FYNNEI. This CDR3 is CASSAIRTGNGELFF. CDR3 nucleotide sequence: TGTGCCAGCAGTGCGATTCGCACAGGGAACGGGGAGCTGTTTTTT.

The chain has TRBV11-3 and TRBJ2-1; tentative D call: TRBD1 (8 bases). V was trimmed by 5 bases and J by 10 bases, leaving 21 bases between them. The length of the CDR3 is 15 residues. Germline V gene sequence: CDR1 SGHNT, CDR2 YENEEA. CDR3 loop: CASSLGLVGTGEQFF. The DNA of the CDR3 is TGTGCCAGCAGCCTCGGACTAGTAGGGACAGGAGAGCAGTTCTTC.

V is TRBV6-5 and J is TRBJ1-1; TRBD1 is a possible D gene (6 bases). Germline V gives CDR1 MNHEY, CDR2 SVGAGI. V lost 2 bases to trimming and J lost 0 bases, with 7 bases between them. The CDR3 extends over 14 amino acids. CDR3 nucleotides: TGTGCCAGCAGTTACCGGACAGTGAACACTGAAGCTTTCTTT. This gives the protein CASSYRTVNTEAFF.

This chain links TRBV5-8 with TRBJ1-6; D unresolved. The CDR3 is made up of 14 amino acids. V was pared by 5 bases and J by 8 bases, with 14 bases between. CDR1 SGHTS and CDR2 YDEGEE come from the germline V gene. The CDR3 bases are TGTGCCAGCAGTGTGCCGGTGGGGTATTCACCCCTCCACTTT. Translated, it gives CASSVPVGYSPLHF. The complete variable domain, with remaining parts taken from reference TRBV5-8 and TRBJ1-6, reads EAGVTQSPTHLIKTRGQQATLRCSPISGHTSVYWYQQALGLGLQFLLWYDEGEERNRGNFPPRFSGRQFPNYSSELNVNALELEDSALYLCASSVPVGYSPLHFGNGTRLTVT.

CDR3 coding DNA: TGCGCCAGCAGCCAAGATTCGGGATCCTACAATGAGCAGTTCTTC. Its protein product is CASSQDSGSYNEQFF. The chain employs TRBV4-3 and TRBJ2-1, with a tentative D call TRBD2 (5 bases). Trimming removed 0 bases from V and 1 base from J, with 7 bases in between. The CDR3 is 15 residues long. Per germline, CDR1 LGHNA and CDR2 YSLEER.

The genes are TRBV19 and TRBJ2-3; no definite D call. The germline V gene has CDR1 LNHDA and CDR2 SQIVND (reference sequence). V lost 4 bases and J lost 5, with 10 bases in between. The CDR3 length is 13 residues. The chain's CDR3 is CASSKRKVDTQYF. Written as DNA, the CDR3 is TGTGCCAGTAGTAAAAGAAAGGTAGATACGCAGTATTTT. Using reference TRBV19 and TRBJ2-3 for the parts outside the CDR3, the full variable domain is DGGITQSPKYLFRKEGQNVTLSCEQNLNHDAMYWYRQDPGQGLRLIYYSQIVNDFQKGDIAEGYSVSREKKESFPLTVTSAQKNPTAFYLCASSKRKVDTQYFGPGTRLTVL.

The gene calls are TRBV6-5 and TRBJ1-1; no clear D. V lost 2 bases to trimming and J lost 3 bases, with 7 bases between them. Per germline, CDR1 MNHEY and CDR2 SVGAGI. The CDR3 consists of 13 residues. The CDR3 here is CASSYQYYTEAFF. The CDR3 DNA reads TGTGCCAGCAGTTACCAATACTACACTGAAGCTTTCTTT.

This clone was picked up one time. The chain couples TRBV19 to TRBJ1-2; no clear D gene. The germline V and J ends were trimmed by 3 bases and 8 bases, with 10 bases remaining between them. The V gene's germline CDR1 is LNHDA and CDR2 SQIVND (reference sequence). The CDR3 sequence is 12 residues long. CDR3 protein: CASSMSNIGYTF. The CDR3 DNA is TGTGCCAGTAGTATGTCCAACATAGGCTACACCTTC.

The rearrangement links TRBV27 to TRBJ1-6, with a weak D call TRBD1 (6 bases). This CDR3 is 17 amino acids long. Germline V gene lookup returns CDR1 MNHEY and CDR2 SMNVEV (reference sequence). The V end lost 4 bases, the J end lost 6 bases, and 19 bases lay between the germline ends. The CDR3 sequence: CASSWGNRDSSNSPLHF. In DNA, the CDR3 is TGTGCCAGCAGTTGGGGTAACAGGGACTCTTCTAATTCACCCCTCCACTTT.